Only a few counts were recorded for the clone carrying this TCR beta chain. These data originate in a study of blood T cell repertoires in COVID-19. Generated by immunoSEQ multiplex PCR, the TCRdb table keeps only in-frame clones and is missing some. The sample carries fewer than 150,000 clones, around 80% recorded once. V was shortened by 5 bases and J by 0 bases, with 13 bases between the two germline ends. Germline values: CDR1 SGHRS, CDR2 YFSETQ. The CDR3 loop spans 15 amino acids. The sequence was obtained from a woman older than 75 in a cohort sampled during active or convalescent COVID-19. The V and J genes are TRBV5-1 and TRBJ2-3; the D gene is possibly TRBD1 (6 bases). Sequenced: peripheral blood. The chain's CDR3 is CASRKQGISTDTQYF. The DNA for the CDR3 is TGCGCCAGCAGAAAGCAGGGGATTAGCACAGATACGCAGTATTTT. Full variable domain (rest looked up from reference TRBV5-1 and TRBJ2-3): KAGVTQTPRYLIKTRGQQVTLSCSPISGHRSVSWYQQTPGQGLQFLFEYFSETQRNKGNFPGRFSGRQFSNSRSEMNVSTLELGDSALYLCASRKQGISTDTQYFGPGTRLTVL.